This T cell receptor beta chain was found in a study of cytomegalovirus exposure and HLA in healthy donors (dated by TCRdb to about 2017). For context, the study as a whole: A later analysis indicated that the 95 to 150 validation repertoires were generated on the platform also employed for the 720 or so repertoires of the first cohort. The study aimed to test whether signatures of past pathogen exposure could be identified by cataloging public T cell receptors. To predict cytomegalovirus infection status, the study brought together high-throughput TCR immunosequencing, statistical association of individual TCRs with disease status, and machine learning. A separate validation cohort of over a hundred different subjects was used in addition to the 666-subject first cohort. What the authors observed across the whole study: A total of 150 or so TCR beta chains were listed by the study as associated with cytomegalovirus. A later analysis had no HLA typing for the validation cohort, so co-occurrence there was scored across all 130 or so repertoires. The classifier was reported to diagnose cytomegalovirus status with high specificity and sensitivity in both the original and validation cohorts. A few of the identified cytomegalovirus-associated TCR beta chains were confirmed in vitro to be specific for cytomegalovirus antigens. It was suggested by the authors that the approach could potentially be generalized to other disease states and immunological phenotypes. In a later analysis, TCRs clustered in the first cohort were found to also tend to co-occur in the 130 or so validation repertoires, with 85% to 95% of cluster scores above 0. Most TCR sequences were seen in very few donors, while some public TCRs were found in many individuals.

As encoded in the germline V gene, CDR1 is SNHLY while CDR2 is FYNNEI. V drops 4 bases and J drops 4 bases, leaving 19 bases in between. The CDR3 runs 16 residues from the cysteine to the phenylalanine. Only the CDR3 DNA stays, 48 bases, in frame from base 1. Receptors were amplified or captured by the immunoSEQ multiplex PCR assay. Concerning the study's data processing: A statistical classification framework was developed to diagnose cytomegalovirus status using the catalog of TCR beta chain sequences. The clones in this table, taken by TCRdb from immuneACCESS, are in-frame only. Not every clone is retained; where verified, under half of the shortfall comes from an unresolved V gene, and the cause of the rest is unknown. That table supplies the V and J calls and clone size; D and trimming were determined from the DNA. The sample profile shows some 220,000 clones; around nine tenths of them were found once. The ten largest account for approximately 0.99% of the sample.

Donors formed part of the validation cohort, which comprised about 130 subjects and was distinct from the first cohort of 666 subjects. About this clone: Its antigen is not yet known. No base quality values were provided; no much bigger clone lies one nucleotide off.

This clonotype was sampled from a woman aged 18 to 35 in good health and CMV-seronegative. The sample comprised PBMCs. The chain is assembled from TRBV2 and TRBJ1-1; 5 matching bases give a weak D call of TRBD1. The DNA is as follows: TGTGCCAGCAGTGTTAGACACCCACGGGGGAGCACTGAAGCTTTCTTT. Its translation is CASSVRHPRGSTEAFF.